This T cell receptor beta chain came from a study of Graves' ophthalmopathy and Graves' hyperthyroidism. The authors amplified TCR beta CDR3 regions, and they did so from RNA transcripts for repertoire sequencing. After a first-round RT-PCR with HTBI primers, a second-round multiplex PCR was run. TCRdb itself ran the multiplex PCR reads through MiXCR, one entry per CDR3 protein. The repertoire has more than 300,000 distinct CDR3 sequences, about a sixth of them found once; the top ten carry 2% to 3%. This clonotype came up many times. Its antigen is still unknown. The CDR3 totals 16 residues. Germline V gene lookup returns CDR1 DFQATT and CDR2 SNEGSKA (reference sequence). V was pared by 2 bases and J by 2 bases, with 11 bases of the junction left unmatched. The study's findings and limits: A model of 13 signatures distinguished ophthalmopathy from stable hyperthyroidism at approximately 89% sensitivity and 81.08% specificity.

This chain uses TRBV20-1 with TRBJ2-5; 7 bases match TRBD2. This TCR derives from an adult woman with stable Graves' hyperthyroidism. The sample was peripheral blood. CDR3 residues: CSARRAPRGDQETQYF. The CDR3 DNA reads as TGCAGTGCTAGAAGGGCCCCACGGGGGGATCAAGAGACCCAGTACTTC.